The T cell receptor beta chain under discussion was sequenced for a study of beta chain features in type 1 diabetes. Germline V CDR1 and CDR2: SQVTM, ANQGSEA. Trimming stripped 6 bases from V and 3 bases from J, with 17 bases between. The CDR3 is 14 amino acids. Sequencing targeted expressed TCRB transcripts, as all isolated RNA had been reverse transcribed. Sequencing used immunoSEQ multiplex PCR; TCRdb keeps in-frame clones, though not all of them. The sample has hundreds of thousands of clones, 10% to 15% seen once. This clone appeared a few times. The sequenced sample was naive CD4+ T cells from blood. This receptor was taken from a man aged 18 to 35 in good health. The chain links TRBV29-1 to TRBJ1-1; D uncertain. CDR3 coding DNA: TGCAGCGTCGGAGGTAAGTGGGCTGACACTGAAGCTTTCTTT. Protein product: CSVGGKWADTEAFF.